A single sample gave rise to the 3 T cell receptor beta chains below, sequenced in a study of breast tumors, draining lymph nodes, adjacent tissues. Samples came from axillary lymph nodes draining the breast cancer. TCRdb re-analysed the multiplex PCR reads in MiXCR, keeping a single row per CDR3 protein. The sample records 83,000 or so distinct CDR3 sequences, approximately 19% being singletons. The sample was axillary lymph node tissue. The receptors originated from a female donor with breast cancer. Some clones in this sample may be carry-over from other donors' samples.

This clonotype was counted at least ten times. V usage is TRBV6-5 and J usage is TRBJ2-3, with 8 positions matching TRBD2. CDR3 length: 14 residues. The germline V gene has CDR1 MNHEY and CDR2 SVGAGI. V shed 6 bases and J 1 base; nucleotides not matched to a gene: 3. For the CDR3, the DNA is TGTGCCAGCAGCATAGCGGGACGCACAGATACGCAGTATTTT. Its protein product is CASSIAGRTDTQYF.

The table lists this clonotype with many counts. The chain combines TRBV29-1 with TRBJ1-4; D remains ambiguous. Trimming stripped 4 bases from V and 8 bases from J, with 14 bases between. The CDR3 totals 13 residues. The V gene's germline CDR1 is SQVTM and CDR2 ANQGSEA. The CDR3 nucleotides are TGCAGCGTTGTTAAAACGGCCGGAGAAAAACTGTTTTTT. It encodes CSVVKTAGEKLFF.

A few counts support this clonotype. The CDR3 region has the DNA TGTGCCAGCAGCTTGGGATCGGGACGGGGATCCAGCACAGATACGCAGTATTTT. Translating gives CASSLGSGRGSSTDTQYF. This rearrangement joins TRBV5-8 to TRBJ2-3, with D perhaps given as TRBD1 or TRBD2 (5 bases each). Germline V gene data show CDR1 as SGHTS and CDR2 as YDEGEE. This CDR3 spans 18 amino acids. V lost 0 bases to trimming and J lost 0 bases, with 17 bases between them.